A single sample gave rise to the 7 T cell receptor beta chains below, sequenced in a study of T cells in women clearing cervical HPV infection. TCRdb's copy holds only in-frame clones and misses some; the assay was immunoSEQ multiplex PCR. The table lists over 25,000 clones. Sequencing used blood buffy coat. The source is a woman between 18 and 69 years old with a cervical HPV16 infection that either progressed to CIN3+ or cleared (not recorded which).

To note about this clone: The CDR3 extends 3 residues past the end of the read, so its final part is completed from the germline J gene. The genes are TRBV7-9 and TRBJ2-7; 8 bases line up with TRBD1. The CDR3 covers 13 residues. The trim removed 4 bases at V and 5 bases at J, leaving 4 bases unmatched. Germline V gene sequence: CDR1 SEHNR, CDR2 FQNEAQ (reference sequence). Incomplete CDR3 DNA: TGTGCCAGCAGCTGGACAGGGTTGAACGAG. It is translated as CASSWTGLNE. The full CDR3 protein is CASSWTGLNEQYF.

As for this clone: The read halts 3 residues ahead of the CDR3 end, with the missing end drawn from the germline J gene. This chain joins TRBV20-1 and TRBJ1-2; D is perhaps TRBD1 (5 bases). V was cut by 1 base and J by 5 bases, with 8 bases left in between. CDR3 length: 12 residues. Germline V CDR1 and CDR2: DFQATT, SNEGSKA (reference sequence). The part of the CDR3 DNA that was read is TGCAGTGCTAGAGGGGCAGGGTATGGC. Protein: CSARGAGYG. The full CDR3 is CSARGAGYGYTF.

Remarks on this clone: With the read ending 3 residues before the CDR3 end, the germline J gene is used to fill in that end. The rearrangement links TRBV4-2 to TRBJ2-5, with 8 bases matching TRBD2. Germline lookup yields CDR1 LGHNA and CDR2 YNFKEQ. This CDR3 region has 15 residues. The trim removed 0 bases at V and 2 bases at J, leaving 2 bases unmatched. CDR3 DNA (partial): TGTGCCAGCAGCCAAGACACTAGCGGACAAGAGACC. It codes for CASSQDTSGQET. The whole CDR3 region reads CASSQDTSGQETQYF.

Note on this clone: The read finishes 3 residues shy of the CDR3 end, and the germline J gene is used to complete it. The genes are TRBV20-1 and TRBJ1-2; 7 nucleotides agree with TRBD1. V shed 5 bases and J 7 bases; nucleotides not matched to a gene: 13. The CDR3 has 14 amino acids. Germline V CDR1 and CDR2: DFQATT, SNEGSKA (reference sequence). The CDR3 sequence is CSAHLSGTEAGYTF. The sequenced CDR3 bases are TGCAGTGCTCATCTCTCCGGGACAGAAGCTGGC.

In regard to this clone: The read terminates 3 residues ahead of where the CDR3 ends, so the germline J gene completes it. This chain uses TRBV5-1 with TRBJ2-1; 7 bases are shared with TRBD1. Germline CDR1 and CDR2: SGHRS and YFSETQ. The CDR3 is made up of 17 amino acids. The J segment lost 4 bases and the V segment lost 0 bases, leaving 10 bases of the junction unmatched. The CDR3 sequence: CASSLANTGQIYNEQFF. The CDR3 DNA, read in part, is TGCGCCAGCAGCTTGGCGAATACGGGACAGATATACAATGAG.

A remark on this clone: The observed sequence ends 3 residues before the CDR3 terminus, with the missing tail filled in from the germline J gene. Within the sample, other DNA sequences also encode this same CDR3. The J gene is TRBJ1-3, the V gene TRBV30, with D tentatively TRBD1 (5 bases). Trimming pared 2 bases from V and 0 bases from J, leaving 5 bases between. The CDR3 loop spans 13 amino acids. CDR1 and CDR2 (germline): GTSNPN, SVGIG (reference sequence). Incomplete CDR3 DNA: TGTGCCTGGAGTACAGGCTCTGGAAACACC. This translates into CAWSTGSGNT. The full CDR3 sequence reads CAWSTGSGNTIYF.

As to this clone: Mismatch with germline at one junction end may stem from a read error. The read terminates 3 residues before the CDR3 end, so the remaining end is supplied by the germline J gene. Additional DNA sequences in this sample encode the identical CDR3. The chain is built from TRBV7-6 and TRBJ1-3; TRBD1 is a possible D gene (5 bases). The V gene's germline CDR1 is SGHVS and CDR2 FNYEAQ. The CDR3 totals 15 residues. The CDR3 reads CASSPQPTGPNTIYF. The CDR3 DNA, read in part, is TGTGCCAGCAGCCCACAACCCACAGGACCAAACACA. The full variable domain, in which reference TRBV7-6 and TRBJ1-3 provide the parts outside the CDR3, is GAGVSQSPRYKVTKRGQDVALRCDPISGHVSLYWYRQALGQGPEFLTYFNYEAQQDKSGLPNDRFSAERPEGSISTLTIQRTEQRDSAMYRCASSPQPTGPNTIYFGEGSWLTVV.